This is a list of T cell receptor beta chains from one sample in a study of immune cell composition in non-small cell lung cancer. Only in-frame clones appear in the TCRdb table, and some are missing; sequencing was by immunoSEQ multiplex PCR. The sample shows 5,000 or so clones, about 80% of them seen only once. Sequenced input: lung tumor tissue. The receptor source for this set is a human donor with non-small cell lung cancer. Each CDR3 is given with its conserved first and last residue. The D gene is left open where the match is weak. Only part of the rows carry a size: once, few, many, or a class if the clone is expanded.

clone_size,d_call,j_call,v_call,cdr3_nt,cdr3_aa
NA,NA,TRBJ2-5,TRBV6-5,TGTGCCAGCAGATCCGGGGTAGAAACGGGGACCCAGTACTTC,CASRSGVETGTQYF
NA,NA,TRBJ2-3,TRBV4-3,TGCGCCAGCAGCCCCGTGGGACTTGGTGGCACAGATACGCAGTATTTT,CASSPVGLGGTDTQYF
NA,NA,TRBJ2-7,TRBV19,TGTGCCAGTAGTACAGGGGTCGCGTTCTACGAGCAGTACTTC,CASSTGVAFYEQYF
NA,TRBD1,TRBJ2-2,TRBV29-1,TGCAGCGTTGTATCAGGGGGCGTCGGCACCGGGGAGCTGTTTTTT,CSVVSGGVGTGELFF
once,NA,TRBJ2-5,TRBV19,TGTGCCAGTAGTAATCCAGGGGTAGGTCAAGAGACCCAGTACTTC,CASSNPGVGQETQYF
NA,NA,TRBJ2-1,TRBV15,TGTGCCACCAGCAGAGATTCTTTCTTGGAACGACTCTACAATGAGCAGTTCTTC,CATSRDSFLERLYNEQFF
NA,NA,TRBJ1-4,TRBV7-9,TGTGCCAGCAGCTTAATAGGGGCAGGTGAAAAACTGTTTTTT,CASSLIGAGEKLFF
NA,NA,TRBJ1-5,TRBV28,TGTGCCAGCAGCCCCCTCTCTGAGGGAAACAGCAATCAGCCCCAGCATTTT,CASSPLSEGNSNQPQHF
NA,TRBD2,TRBJ2-5,TRBV18,TGTGCCAGCTCACCTAGCGGGACCCAAGAGACCCAGTACTTC,CASSPSGTQETQYF
few,NA,TRBJ2-5,TRBV5-1,TGCGCCAGCAGCGGGGGGAAAGAGACCCAGTACTTC,CASSGGKETQYF
NA,NA,TRBJ2-5,TRBV27,TGTGCCAGCAGTTTACAGGGAACCCAAGAGACCCAGTACTTC,CASSLQGTQETQYF
NA,NA,TRBJ2-1,TRBV7-2,TGTGCCAGCGGAAGGCAGGGTAATCTGTACAATGAGCAGTTCTTC,CASGRQGNLYNEQFF
NA,NA,TRBJ1-2,TRBV5-1,TGCGCCAGCAGCTCGGGACTCTATGGCTACACCTTC,CASSSGLYGYTF
NA,TRBD1,TRBJ1-2,TRBV14,TGTGCCAGCAGCCGACAGGGCGCTTTGGGCTACACCTTC,CASSRQGALGYTF
NA,TRBD2,TRBJ2-5,TRBV28,TGTGCCAGCAGTTCCAGCGGGATTCAAGAGACCCAGTACTTC,CASSSSGIQETQYF
NA,TRBD1,TRBJ1-1,TRBV10-3,TGTGCCATCAGTAGACAGGGGGAGACTGAAGCTTTCTTT,CAISRQGETEAFF
NA,TRBD1,TRBJ1-5,TRBV7-6,TGTGCCAGCAGCCAACCTCCTAGGACAGGGATAACGTTGGGCAATCAGCCCCAGCATTTT,CASSQPPRTGITLGNQPQHF
once,NA,TRBJ2-1,TRBV10-2,TGCGCCAGCTCTCCAGGAACCCTTAATGAGCAGTTCTTC,CASSPGTLNEQFF
NA,NA,TRBJ2-3,TRBV5-1,TGCGCCAGCAGGGGGCCGGAAGATACGCAGTATTTT,CASRGPEDTQYF
NA,NA,TRBJ2-1,TRBV2,TGTGCCAGCAGGTGGCAGAGGGCAGGGCAGTTCTTC,CASRWQRAGQFF
NA,TRBD1,TRBJ1-3,TRBV6-1,TGTGCCAGCAGTGGTGGGACAGCAAACTCTGGAAACACCATATATTTT,CASSGGTANSGNTIYF
NA,TRBD1,TRBJ1-1,TRBV7-9,TGTGCCAGCAGCACAGGGGTTGAAGCTTTCTTT,CASSTGVEAFF
NA,NA,TRBJ2-5,TRBV21-1,TGTGCCAGCAGCCTACAGGGGATACAAGAGACCCAGTACTTC,CASSLQGIQETQYF
NA,NA,TRBJ2-5,TRBV5-1,TGCGCCAGCGGTCCGAAGGGGCCCCAAGAGACCCAGTACTTC,CASGPKGPQETQYF